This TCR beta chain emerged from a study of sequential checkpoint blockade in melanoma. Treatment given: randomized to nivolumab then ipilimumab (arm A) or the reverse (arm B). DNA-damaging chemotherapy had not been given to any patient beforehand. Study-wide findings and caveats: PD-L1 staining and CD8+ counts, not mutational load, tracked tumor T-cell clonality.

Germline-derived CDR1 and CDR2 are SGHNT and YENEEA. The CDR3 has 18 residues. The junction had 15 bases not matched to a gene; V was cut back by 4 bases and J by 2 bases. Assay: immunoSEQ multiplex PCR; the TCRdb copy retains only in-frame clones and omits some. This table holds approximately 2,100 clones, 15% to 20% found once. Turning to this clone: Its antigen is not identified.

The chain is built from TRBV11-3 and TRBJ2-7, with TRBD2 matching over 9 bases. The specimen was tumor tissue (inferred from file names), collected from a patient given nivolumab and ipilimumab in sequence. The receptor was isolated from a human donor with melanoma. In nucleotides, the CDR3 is TGTGCCAGCAGCTCAACCATTACTCTAGCGGGACGAACCTACGAGCAGTACTTC. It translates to CASSSTITLAGRTYEQYF.